The rows below give T cell receptor beta chains drawn from one sample of a study of shared clonotypes between healthy human individuals. The data were produced by immunoSEQ multiplex PCR, yet TCRdb's version contains in-frame clones alone and is incomplete. The table lists 100,000 to 130,000 clones, 55% to 70% of them singletons. Sequencing input: memory CD8+ T cells sorted from blood. These TCRs come from a woman in her 30s in good health. CDR3s include the opening cysteine and the closing phenylalanine or tryptophan. The order of the fields is J gene, D gene, clone size, V gene, CDR3 protein, CDR3 DNA. The D gene is left open where the match is weak. Size is omitted from some rows. Given values are once, few, many or a class for expanded clones.

>TRBJ1-5|TRBD1|NA|TRBV6-5
CASSPGQVDYQPQHF
TGTGCCAGCAGCCCCGGACAGGTAGACTATCAGCCCCAGCATTTT
>TRBJ2-7|NA|NA|TRBV4-1
CASSQEWGSYEQYF
TGCGCCAGCAGCCAAGAGTGGGGTTCCTACGAGCAGTACTTC
>TRBJ2-7|NA|NA|TRBV7-9
CASSAQEIVWYEQYF
TGTGCCAGCAGCGCCCAGGAGATTGTGTGGTACGAGCAGTACTTC
>TRBJ2-1|NA|NA|TRBV29-1
CSVEDRRGNNEQFF
TGCAGCGTTGAAGATCGGCGTGGAAACAATGAGCAGTTCTTC
>TRBJ2-1|TRBD1|NA|TRBV14
CASSQWTGYNEQFF
TGTGCCAGCAGCCAGTGGACAGGTTACAATGAGCAGTTCTTC
>TRBJ2-7|NA|NA|TRBV27
CASRMGPRNYEQYF
TGTGCCAGCAGGATGGGACCCCGTAACTACGAGCAGTACTTC
>TRBJ1-5|NA|NA|TRBV18
CASSPGLGNQPQHF
TGTGCCAGCTCACCAGGGCTCGGCAATCAGCCCCAGCATTTT
>TRBJ2-1|NA|many|TRBV25-1
CASSVAKAGTRNEQFF
TGTGCCAGCAGTGTGGCCAAGGCCGGGACTCGGAATGAGCAGTTCTTC
>TRBJ2-7|NA|NA|TRBV10-2
CATLDSLYEQYF
TGCGCCACACTGGACAGCCTCTACGAGCAGTACTTC
>TRBJ1-2|NA|few|TRBV18
CASSVTRGAPRSGYTF
TGTGCCAGCTCGGTTACACGGGGGGCCCCACGGAGTGGCTACACCTTC
>TRBJ2-3|TRBD2|once|TRBV25-1
CASSSSGTSFPDTQYF
TGTGCCAGCAGTAGCTCCGGGACTAGTTTTCCAGATACGCAGTATTTT
>TRBJ2-5|TRBD2|once|TRBV30
CAWSVVSTSGRGETQYF
TGTGCCTGGAGTGTAGTTTCGACTAGCGGGAGAGGAGAGACCCAGTACTTC
>TRBJ2-7|NA|NA|TRBV18
CASSLLGDQSSYEQYF
TGTGCCAGCTCCCTCCTAGGGGACCAAAGCTCCTACGAGCAGTACTTC
>TRBJ2-1|NA|NA|TRBV7-2
CASSLSSGLYNEQFF
TGTGCCAGCAGCTTAAGCAGCGGACTTTACAATGAGCAGTTCTTC
>TRBJ1-1|NA|NA|TRBV27
CASGLTPMNTEAFF
TGTGCCAGCGGACTCACACCCATGAACACTGAAGCTTTCTTT
>TRBJ2-1|TRBD1|NA|TRBV9
CASSWDRVEDEQFF
TGTGCCAGCAGCTGGGACAGGGTGGAGGATGAGCAGTTCTTC
>TRBJ1-2|NA|NA|TRBV7-6
CASSLGTPGSTYGYTF
TGTGCCAGCAGCTTAGGTACGCCGGGGTCCACCTATGGCTACACCTTC
>TRBJ2-3|TRBD2|once|TRBV18
CASSPLAGVTDTQYF
TGTGCCAGCTCACCACTAGCGGGAGTTACAGATACGCAGTATTTT
>TRBJ2-2|NA|many|TRBV9
CASSVRGGGVGGELFF
TGTGCCAGCAGCGTCCGGGGTGGAGGTGTCGGCGGGGAGCTGTTTTTT
>TRBJ2-1|NA|NA|TRBV11-3
CASSLTLSANEQFF
TGTGCCAGCAGCTTAACACTTAGCGCCAATGAGCAGTTCTTC